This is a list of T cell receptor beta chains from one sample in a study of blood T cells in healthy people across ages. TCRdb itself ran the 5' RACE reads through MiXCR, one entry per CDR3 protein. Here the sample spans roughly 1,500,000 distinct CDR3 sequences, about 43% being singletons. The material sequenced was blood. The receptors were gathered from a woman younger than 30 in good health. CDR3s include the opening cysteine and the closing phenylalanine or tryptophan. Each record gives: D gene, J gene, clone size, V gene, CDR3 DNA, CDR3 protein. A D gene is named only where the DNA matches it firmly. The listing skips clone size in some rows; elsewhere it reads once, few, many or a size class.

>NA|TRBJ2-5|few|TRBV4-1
TGCGCCAGCAGCCAGCAATCCTCCCAAGAGACCCAGTACTTC
CASSQQSSQETQYF
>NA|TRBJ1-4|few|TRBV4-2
TGTGCCAGCAGCCAAGAGGGCAGCCTTTTAATGGGTCGGGAAAAACTGTTTTTT
CASSQEGSLLMGREKLFF
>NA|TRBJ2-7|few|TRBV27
TGTGCCAGCAGTCCCCAACTGGGGCCTTACGAGCAGTACTTC
CASSPQLGPYEQYF
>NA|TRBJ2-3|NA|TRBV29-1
TGCAGCGTTAAGGGAATAGAAGCAGATACGCAGTATTTT
CSVKGIEADTQYF
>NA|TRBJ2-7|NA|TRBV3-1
TGTGCCAGCAGCCGAGAAGTCTCCGACTCCTACGAGCAGTACTTC
CASSREVSDSYEQYF
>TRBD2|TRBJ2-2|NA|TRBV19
TGTGCCAGTAATAGCGGGAAGTCGAACACCGGGGAGCTGTTTTTT
CASNSGKSNTGELFF
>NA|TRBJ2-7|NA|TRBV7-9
TGTGCCAGCAGCCAGAGTAGGTGGGGAGAGCAGTACTTC
CASSQSRWGEQYF
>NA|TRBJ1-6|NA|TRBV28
TGTGCCAGCAGACAGGTCAATTCACCCCTCCACTTT
CASRQVNSPLHF
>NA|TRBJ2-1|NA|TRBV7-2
TGTGCCAGCAGCTTACGGCCGGGGTCCTACAATGAGCAGTTCTTC
CASSLRPGSYNEQFF
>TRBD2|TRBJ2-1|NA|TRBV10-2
TGCGCCAGCACGGGTTCGGCGGGGGGGCAGTTCTTC
CASTGSAGGQFF
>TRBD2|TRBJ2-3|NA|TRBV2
TGTGCCAGCAGTGTAGGAGCGGGGGTAGCAGATACGCAGTATTTT
CASSVGAGVADTQYF
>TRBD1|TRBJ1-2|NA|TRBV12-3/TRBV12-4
TGTGCCAGCAGTCGACAGGGGGCCTATGGCTACACCTTC
CASSRQGAYGYTF
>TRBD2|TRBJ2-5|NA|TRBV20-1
TGCAGTGTAGCGGGGACCCAAGAGACCCAGTACTTC
CSVAGTQETQYF
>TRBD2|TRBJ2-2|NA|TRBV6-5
TGTGCCAGCAGTTGGACTAGAAGCACCGGGGAGCTGTTTTTT
CASSWTRSTGELFF
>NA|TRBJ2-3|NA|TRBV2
TGTGCCGGCAGTACAGAGGGCACAGATACGCAGTATTTT
CAGSTEGTDTQYF
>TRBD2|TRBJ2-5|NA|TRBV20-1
TGCAGTGCTCCCCGGGGGGAAGAGACCCAGTACTTC
CSAPRGEETQYF
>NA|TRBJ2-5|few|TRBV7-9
TGTGCCAGCAGCTTAGTACAAGGGGAGCAGTACTTC
CASSLVQGEQYF
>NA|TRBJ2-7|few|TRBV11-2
TGTGCCGGCAGCTCCCCCTTGGCGGTGGGGGCCTACGAGCAGTACTTC
CAGSSPLAVGAYEQYF
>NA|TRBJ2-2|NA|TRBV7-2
TGTGCCAGCAGCTTAGGGGCTAGCCCTAGGGGGGAGCTGTTTTTT
CASSLGASPRGELFF
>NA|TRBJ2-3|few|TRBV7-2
TGTGCCAGCAGCTTACCCGGGACTGATACTCCAGATACGCAGTATTTT
CASSLPGTDTPDTQYF
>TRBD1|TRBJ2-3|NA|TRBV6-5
TGTGCCAGCAGTTACGGACAGGGGGCCACAGATACGCAGTATTTT
CASSYGQGATDTQYF
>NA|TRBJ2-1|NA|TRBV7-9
TGTGCCAGCAGCTTCTCCTCTAGCTCCTACAATGAGCAGTTCTTC
CASSFSSSSYNEQFF
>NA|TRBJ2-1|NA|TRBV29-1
TGCAGCGTAGGCCGTACCGGGGGCTCCCTTGGGGAGCAGTTCTTC
CSVGRTGGSLGEQFF
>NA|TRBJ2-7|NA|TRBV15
TGTGCCACCAGGCCCGGGGAAGATTTGGGGTACGAGCAGTACTTC
CATRPGEDLGYEQYF
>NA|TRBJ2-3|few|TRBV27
TGTGCCAGCAGTTCCTCCGATCTAGCAGGTCCGCAGTATTTT
CASSSSDLAGPQYF
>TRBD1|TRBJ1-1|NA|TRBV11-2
TGTGCCAGCAGCTGGAGGGGGCTGCAGACTGAAGCTTTCTTT
CASSWRGLQTEAFF
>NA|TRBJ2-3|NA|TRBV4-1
TGCGCCAGCAGCCCCACCACGGCTAGCAGTCCCACAGATACGCAGTATTTT
CASSPTTASSPTDTQYF
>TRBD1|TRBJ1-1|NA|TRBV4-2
TGTGCCAGCAGCCAGGACAGGCAGAACACTGAAGCTTTCTTT
CASSQDRQNTEAFF
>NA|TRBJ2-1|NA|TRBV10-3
TGTGCCATCAGTCGGACGGAAATTGAGCAGTTCTTC
CAISRTEIEQFF
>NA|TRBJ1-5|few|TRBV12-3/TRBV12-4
TGTGCCAGCAGTCCCAGTGGGTACGGTCAGCCCCAGCATTTT
CASSPSGYGQPQHF
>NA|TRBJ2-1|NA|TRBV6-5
TGTGCCAGCAGTTACTCGGACGGGTACAATGAGCAGTTCTTC
CASSYSDGYNEQFF
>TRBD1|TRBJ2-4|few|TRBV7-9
TGTGCCAGCAGCTTAGAGGGGGCGAACATTCAGTACTTC
CASSLEGANIQYF
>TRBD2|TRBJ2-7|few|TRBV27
TGTGCCAGCAGACCTCCGGGACTAGCGGCCCTCTACGAGCGGCAGTACTTC
CASRPPGLAALYERQYF
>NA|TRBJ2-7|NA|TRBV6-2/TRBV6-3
TGTGCCAGCAGATTCCCGGGGGACGGCAGGTCCTACGAGCAGTACTTC
CASRFPGDGRSYEQYF
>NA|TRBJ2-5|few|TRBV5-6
TGTGCCAGCAGCTTGCCACCCCGGTCAGAGACCCAGTACTTC
CASSLPPRSETQYF